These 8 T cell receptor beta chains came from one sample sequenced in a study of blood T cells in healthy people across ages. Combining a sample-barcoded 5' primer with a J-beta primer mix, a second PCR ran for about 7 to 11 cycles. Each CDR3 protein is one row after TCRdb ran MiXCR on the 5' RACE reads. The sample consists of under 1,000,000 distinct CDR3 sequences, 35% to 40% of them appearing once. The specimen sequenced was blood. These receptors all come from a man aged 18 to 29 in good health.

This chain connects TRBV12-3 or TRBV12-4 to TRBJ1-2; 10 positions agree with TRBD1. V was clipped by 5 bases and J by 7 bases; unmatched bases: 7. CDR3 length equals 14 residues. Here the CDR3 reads CASSLTGQGGGYTF. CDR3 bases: TGTGCCAGCAGTCTAACCGGACAGGGGGGTGGCTACACCTTC.

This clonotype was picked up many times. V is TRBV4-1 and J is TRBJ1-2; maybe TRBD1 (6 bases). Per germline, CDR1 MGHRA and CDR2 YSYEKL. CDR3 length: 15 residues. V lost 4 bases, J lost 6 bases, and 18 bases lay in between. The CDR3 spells CASSLSVGGRDGYTF. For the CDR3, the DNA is TGCGCCAGCAGCCTCTCTGTTGGGGGGCGGGATGGCTACACCTTC.

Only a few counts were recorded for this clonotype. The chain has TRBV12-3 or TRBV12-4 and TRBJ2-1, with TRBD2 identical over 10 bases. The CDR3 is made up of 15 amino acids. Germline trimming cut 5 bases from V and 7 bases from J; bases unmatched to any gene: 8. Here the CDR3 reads CASSPGTSDSNEQFF. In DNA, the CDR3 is TGTGCCAGCAGTCCCGGGACTAGCGATTCAAATGAGCAGTTCTTC.

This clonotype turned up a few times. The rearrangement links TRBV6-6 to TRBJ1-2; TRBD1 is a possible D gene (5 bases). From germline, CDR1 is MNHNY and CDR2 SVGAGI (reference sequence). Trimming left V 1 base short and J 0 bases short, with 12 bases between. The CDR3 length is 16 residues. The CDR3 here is CASSYFRQGANYGYTF. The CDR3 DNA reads TGTGCCAGCAGTTACTTCCGCCAGGGAGCTAACTATGGCTACACCTTC.

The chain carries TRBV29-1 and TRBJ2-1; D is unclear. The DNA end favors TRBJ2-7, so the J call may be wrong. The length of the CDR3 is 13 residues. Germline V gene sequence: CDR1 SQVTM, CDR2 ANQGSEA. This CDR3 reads CSVAQLTYNEQYF. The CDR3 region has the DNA TGCAGCGTTGCCCAGCTAACCTACAATGAGCAGTACTTC.

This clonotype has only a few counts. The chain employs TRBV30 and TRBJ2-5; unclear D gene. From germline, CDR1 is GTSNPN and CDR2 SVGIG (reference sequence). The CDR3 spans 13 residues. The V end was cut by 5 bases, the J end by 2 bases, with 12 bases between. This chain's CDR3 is CAWAFTAQETQYF. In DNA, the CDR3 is TGTGCCTGGGCTTTTACCGCTCAAGAGACCCAGTACTTC.

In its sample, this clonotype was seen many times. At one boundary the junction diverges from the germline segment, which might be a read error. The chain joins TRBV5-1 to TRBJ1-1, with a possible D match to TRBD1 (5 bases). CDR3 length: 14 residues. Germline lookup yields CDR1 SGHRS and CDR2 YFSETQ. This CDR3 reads CASSRGQGNTEAFF. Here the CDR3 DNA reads TGTGCCAGCAGCCGTGGCCAGGGGAACACTGAAGCTTTCTTT.

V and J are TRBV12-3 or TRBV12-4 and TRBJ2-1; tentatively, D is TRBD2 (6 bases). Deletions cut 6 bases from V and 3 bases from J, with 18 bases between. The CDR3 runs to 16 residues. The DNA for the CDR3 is TGTGCCAGCAGCCCGATACTTGGGCGGGGCTACAATGAGCAGTTCTTC. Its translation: CASSPILGRGYNEQFF.